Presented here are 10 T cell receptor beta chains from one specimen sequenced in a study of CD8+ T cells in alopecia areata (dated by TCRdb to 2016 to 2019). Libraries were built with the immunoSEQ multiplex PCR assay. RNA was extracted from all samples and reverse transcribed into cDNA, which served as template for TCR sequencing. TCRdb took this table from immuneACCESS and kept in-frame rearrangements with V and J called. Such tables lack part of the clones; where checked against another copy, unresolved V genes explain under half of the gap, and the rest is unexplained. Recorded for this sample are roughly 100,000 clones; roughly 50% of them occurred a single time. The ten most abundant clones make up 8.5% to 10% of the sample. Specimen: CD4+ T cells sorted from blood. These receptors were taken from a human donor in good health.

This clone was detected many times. The chain's CDR3 is CASSEAWGFAYEQYF. The CDR3 nucleotides are TGTGCCAGCAGTGAAGCCTGGGGGTTCGCCTACGAGCAGTACTTC. J is TRBJ2-7 and V is TRBV2; either TRBD1 or TRBD2 may fit D (5 bases each). The CDR3 runs 15 residues. Germline V CDR1 and CDR2: SNHLY, FYNNEI. Trimming cost V 0 bases and J 2 bases, with 11 bases left between them.

This chain's CDR3 is CASSLRTQENQPQHF. In nucleotides, the CDR3 is TGTGCCAGCAGCTTAAGGACTCAGGAGAATCAGCCCCAGCATTTT. This chain joins TRBV7-2 and TRBJ1-5, with D unclear. V gave up 2 bases and J gave up 4 bases, with 12 bases separating them. Germline assignment: CDR1 SGHTA and CDR2 FQGNSA. The CDR3 sequence is 15 residues long.

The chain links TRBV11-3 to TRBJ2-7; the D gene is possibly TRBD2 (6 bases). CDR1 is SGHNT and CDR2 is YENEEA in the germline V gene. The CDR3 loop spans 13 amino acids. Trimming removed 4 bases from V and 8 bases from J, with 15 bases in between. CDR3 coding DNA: TGTGCCAGCAGCTCCGGAGGGGATAACAAGCAGTACTTC. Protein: CASSSGGDNKQYF.

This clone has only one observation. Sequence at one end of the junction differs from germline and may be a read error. The CDR3 loop reads CTVSGGIRDTEAFF. The CDR3 nucleotides read TGCACCGTTTCGGGGGGGATAAGGGACACTGAAGCTTTCTTT. This chain uses TRBV29-1 with TRBJ1-1; TRBD1 is a possible D gene (5 bases). CDR1 is SQVTM and CDR2 is ANQGSEA in the germline V gene. The length of the CDR3 is 14 residues.

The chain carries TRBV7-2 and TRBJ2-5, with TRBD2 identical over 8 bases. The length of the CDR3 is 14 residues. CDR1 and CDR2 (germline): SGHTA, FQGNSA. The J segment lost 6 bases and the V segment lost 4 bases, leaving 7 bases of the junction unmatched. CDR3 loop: CASSSTGGAKTQYF. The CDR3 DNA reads TGTGCCAGCAGCTCTACCGGGGGGGCGAAGACCCAGTACTTC.

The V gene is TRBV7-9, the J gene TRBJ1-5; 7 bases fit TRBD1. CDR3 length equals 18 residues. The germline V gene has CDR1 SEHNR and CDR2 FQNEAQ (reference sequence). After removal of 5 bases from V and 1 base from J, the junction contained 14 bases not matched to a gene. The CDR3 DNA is TGTGCCAGCAGCGTCGGGAGCCGACAGGGTGCCAGCAATCAGCCCCAGCATTTT. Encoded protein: CASSVGSRQGASNQPQHF.

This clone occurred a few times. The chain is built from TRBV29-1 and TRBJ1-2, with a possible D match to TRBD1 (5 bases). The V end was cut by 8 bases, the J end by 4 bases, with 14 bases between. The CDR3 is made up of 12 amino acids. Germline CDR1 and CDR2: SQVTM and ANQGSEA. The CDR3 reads CSFGRGGYGYTF. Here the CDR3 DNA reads TGCAGCTTCGGTAGGGGCGGCTATGGCTACACCTTC. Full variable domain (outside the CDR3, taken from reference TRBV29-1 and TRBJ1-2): SAVISQKPSRDICQRGTSLTIQCQVDSQVTMMFWYRQQPGQSLTLIATANQGSEATYESGFVIDKFPISRPNLTFSTLTVSNMSPEDSSIYLCSFGRGGYGYTFGSGTRLTVV.

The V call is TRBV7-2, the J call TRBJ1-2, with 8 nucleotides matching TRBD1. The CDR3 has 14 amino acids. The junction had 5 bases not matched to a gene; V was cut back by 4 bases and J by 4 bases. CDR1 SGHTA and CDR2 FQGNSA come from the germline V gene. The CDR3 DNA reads TGTGCCAGCAGCTCAGGGGACAGGTCCTATGGCTACACCTTC. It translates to CASSSGDRSYGYTF.

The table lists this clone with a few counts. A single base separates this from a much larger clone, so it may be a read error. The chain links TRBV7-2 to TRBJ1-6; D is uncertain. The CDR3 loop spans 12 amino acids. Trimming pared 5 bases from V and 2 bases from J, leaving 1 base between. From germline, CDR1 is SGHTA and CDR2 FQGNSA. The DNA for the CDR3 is TGTGCCAGCAGCCCCTATAATTCACCCCTCCACTTT. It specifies CASSPYNSPLHF.

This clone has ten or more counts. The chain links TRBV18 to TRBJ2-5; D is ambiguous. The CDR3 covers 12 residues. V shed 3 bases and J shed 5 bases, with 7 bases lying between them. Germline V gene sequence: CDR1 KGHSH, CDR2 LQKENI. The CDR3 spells CASSPNSETQYF. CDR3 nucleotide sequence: TGTGCCAGCTCACCGAACAGTGAGACCCAGTACTTC.